What follows are 11 T cell receptor beta chains derived from one specimen sequenced in a study of cytomegalovirus exposure and HLA in healthy donors (dated by TCRdb to between 2016 and 2019). Library generation was performed with the immunoSEQ multiplex PCR assay. The clones in this table, taken by TCRdb from immuneACCESS, are in-frame only. Not every clone is retained; where verified, under half of the shortfall comes from an unresolved V gene, and the cause of the rest is unknown. Across this sample there are over 60,000 clones, with approximately 96% seen only once. The ten top clones hold approximately 3.4% of the sample. Sequencing used PBMCs. These receptors originate from a man in his late teens or twenties in good health and CMV-seronegative.

This clone appeared once. CDR3 sequence (DNA): TGTGCCTGGAGCTTGACAGCCTCTTCCTACGAGCAGTACTTC. It encodes CAWSLTASSYEQYF. V usage is TRBV30 and J usage is TRBJ2-7; TRBD1 might be the D (5 bases). Germline CDR1 GTSNPN, CDR2 SVGIG (reference sequence). Between the trimmed V and J ends, which lost 3 bases and 1 base, there was a span of 13 bases. The CDR3 extends over 14 amino acids. Filled out from reference TRBV30 and TRBJ2-7, the complete variable domain reads SQTIHQWPATLVQPVGSPLSLECTVEGTSNPNLYWYRQAAGRGLQLLFYSVGIGQISSEVPQNLSASRPQDRQFILSSKKLLLSDSGFYLCAWSLTASSYEQYFGPGTRLTVT.

This clone was observed a single time. The chain uses TRBV19 and TRBJ2-3; no clear D gene. Trimming removed 0 bases at V and 0 bases at J, with 4 bases between. The CDR3 has 14 residues. Germline V lookup: CDR1 LNHDA, CDR2 SQIVND (reference sequence). DNA for the CDR3: TGTGCCAGTAGTATAGAGCAGAGCACAGATACGCAGTATTTT. This translates into CASSIEQSTDTQYF. Looking up the rest from reference TRBV19 and TRBJ2-3 gives the full variable domain: DGGITQSPKYLFRKEGQNVTLSCEQNLNHDAMYWYRQDPGQGLRLIYYSQIVNDFQKGDIAEGYSVSREKKESFPLTVTSAQKNPTAFYLCASSIEQSTDTQYFGPGTRLTVL.

This sequence joins TRBV7-2 and TRBJ2-1; a weak D match, TRBD2 (6 bases). The germline V gene encodes CDR1 SGHTA and CDR2 FQGNSA. This CDR3 has 15 residues. V was clipped by 3 bases and J by 4 bases, with 13 bases between them. For the CDR3, the DNA is TGTGCCAGCAGCTTCTTCGGGGGAGATTACAATGAGCAGTTCTTC. Translating it yields CASSFFGGDYNEQFF.

The chain couples TRBV30 to TRBJ2-1, with TRBD2 matching 13 bases. In germline, CDR1 is GTSNPN, CDR2 SVGIG (reference sequence). Trimming removed 2 bases from V and 10 bases from J; junction bases left unmatched: 8. The CDR3 runs 15 residues. The DNA for the CDR3 is TGTGCCTGGAGTAGGACTAGCGGGGGTGTAGGGGAGCAGTTCTTC. Translated: CAWSRTSGGVGEQFF.

This clone was seen just once. This chain links TRBV27 with TRBJ2-7, with D uncertain. The V gene's germline CDR1 is MNHEY and CDR2 SMNVEV (reference sequence). This CDR3 is 13 amino acids long. Trimming took off 2 bases at V and 9 bases at J, with 14 bases between the two ends. CDR3 in DNA: TGTGCCAGCAGTTTAGGTACCACCTCCGGGCAGTACTTC. Translating it yields CASSLGTTSGQYF.

The V call is TRBV12-5, the J call TRBJ1-6; a weak D match, TRBD1 (5 bases). The CDR3 extends over 13 amino acids. Per the germline V gene, CDR1 is LGHNT and CDR2 is FRNRAP. Trimming removed 7 bases from V and 7 bases from J, with 11 bases in between. The CDR3 protein is CASAIAGNSPLHF. In nucleotides, the CDR3 is TGTGCTAGTGCCATCGCAGGGAATTCACCCCTCCACTTT.

The chain is built from TRBV11-2 and TRBJ2-7, with 7 bases matching TRBD1. Germline V gene sequence: CDR1 SGHAT, CDR2 FQNNGV. The CDR3 is 13 residues long. The CDR3 DNA reads TGTGCCAGCAGCCTGTTGACAGGGCTTGGTACAGTGGTC. This translates into CASSLLTGLGTVV.

The chain recombines TRBV10-1 with TRBJ2-1; 9 bases are a match to TRBD2. The V gene's germline CDR1 is WNHNN and CDR2 SYGVQD (reference sequence). The J segment lost 9 bases and the V segment lost 7 bases, leaving 10 bases of the junction unmatched. The CDR3 has 14 amino acids. CDR3 sequence: CASIGIAGDGEQFF. The CDR3 coding sequence is TGCGCCAGCATCGGGATAGCGGGGGATGGTGAGCAGTTCTTC.

V is TRBV10-1 and J is TRBJ1-4; 7 positions agree with TRBD1. This CDR3 has 13 amino acids. The J segment lost 6 bases and the V segment lost 3 bases, leaving 1 base of the junction unmatched. Looked up from germline, CDR1 is WNHNN and CDR2 is SYGVQD (reference sequence). For the CDR3, the DNA is TGCGCCAGCAGTGATGGGACAGATGAAAAACTGTTTTTT. This codes for CASSDGTDEKLFF.

The rearrangement uses TRBV2 and TRBJ1-5, with D tentatively TRBD1 (5 bases). The length of the CDR3 is 19 residues. V lost 4 bases and J lost 1, with 23 bases in between. The germline V gene encodes CDR1 SNHLY and CDR2 FYNNEI. The DNA for the CDR3 is TGTGCCAGCAGTGCCCCCGGGGGGTCGGCGGGTTTGAGCAATCAGCCCCAGCATTTT. Translation gives CASSAPGGSAGLSNQPQHF.

The chain joins TRBV19 to TRBJ1-5, with 7 bases aligning to TRBD1. Germline loops: CDR1 LNHDA, CDR2 SQIVND (reference sequence). The CDR3 length is 16 residues. Trimming cost V 4 bases and J 4 bases; bases outside gene matches: 10. CDR3: CASSTTGHRGNQPQHF. In nucleotides, the CDR3 is TGTGCCAGTAGTACCACGGGTCACAGGGGAAATCAGCCCCAGCATTTT. Using reference TRBV19 and TRBJ1-5 for the parts outside the CDR3, the full variable domain is DGGITQSPKYLFRKEGQNVTLSCEQNLNHDAMYWYRQDPGQGLRLIYYSQIVNDFQKGDIAEGYSVSREKKESFPLTVTSAQKNPTAFYLCASSTTGHRGNQPQHFGDGTRLSIL.